This T cell receptor beta chain originates from a study of blood T cell repertoires in COVID-19. Study as a whole: COVID-19 samples from acute and convalescent phases originated in the United States, Italy and Spain. The analysed material was cDNA or gDNA that came from T cells, B-cell-depleted T cells, or PBMCs.

This CDR3 is built from 13 residues. The germline V and J ends were trimmed by 1 base and 10 bases, with 11 bases remaining between them. Germline-derived CDR1 and CDR2 are SGHAT and FQDESV (reference sequence). In the source study's methods: For nucleated cells, counts were estimated from reference gene primer amplification. Sequencing used immunoSEQ multiplex PCR; TCRdb keeps in-frame clones, though not all of them. V, J and clone size reflect that table, while D and trimming were determined from the DNA. The sample has under 70,000 clones, 70% to 80% seen once; the top ten hold 18%. The sample comprised peripheral blood. This receptor was obtained from a man aged 60 to 69 with acute or convalescent COVID-19. V gene TRBV11-1 combines with J gene TRBJ2-1; D possibly corresponds to TRBD2 (7 bases). The chain's CDR3 is CASSLGGGGEQFF. DNA for the CDR3: TGTGCCAGCAGCTTAGGGGGGGGCGGCGAGCAGTTCTTC. The full variable domain, its missing parts supplied by reference TRBV11-1 and TRBJ2-1, is EAEVAQSPRYKITEKSQAVAFWCDPISGHATLYWYRQILGQGPELLVQFQDESVVDDSQLPKDRFSAERLKGVDSTLKIQPAELGDSAMYLCASSLGGGGEQFFGPGTRLTVL.